This T cell receptor (beta chain) was sequenced during a study of Graves' ophthalmopathy and Graves' hyperthyroidism. This clonotype has at least ten counts. Germline CDR1 reads SQVTM; CDR2 reads ANQGSEA. The length of the CDR3 is 19 residues. Trimming cost V 0 bases and J 0 bases; bases outside gene matches: 14. Amplification of the TCR beta CDR3 regions used RNA transcripts (as template). After a first-round RT-PCR with HTBI primers, a second-round multiplex PCR was run. Using its own MiXCR run on the multiplex PCR reads, TCRdb lists one record per CDR3 protein. The sample shows over 500,000 distinct CDR3 sequences, approximately 22% of them seen only once. The term stable hyperthyroidism indicated an absence of ophthalmopathy within 18 months of follow-up. Pregnant or lactating patients and those with other autoimmune diseases or uncontrolled infections were excluded. Thyroid ultrasound, orbital computed tomography, TRAb, serum thyroxine and clinical symptoms formed the basis of diagnosis.

The sample comprised peripheral blood. This receptor was identified in a woman under 30 with stable Graves' hyperthyroidism. Some clones in this sample may be carry-over from other donors' samples. This chain links TRBV29-1 with TRBJ1-5; 7 positions agree with TRBD1. In DNA, the CDR3 is TGCAGCGTTGAAGAGAGCGACTCGGCGGACAGGAATAGCAATCAGCCCCAGCATTTT. It translates to CSVEESDSADRNSNQPQHF.